Each of the 9 T cell receptor beta chains below was sequenced from the same sample in a study of CD8+ T cells in alopecia areata. Extracted RNA was reverse transcribed into cDNA, the sequencing template. Sequencing used immunoSEQ multiplex PCR; TCRdb keeps in-frame clones, though not all of them. Here the sample spans 150,000 or so clones, around 87% being singletons. This specimen consisted of CD8+ T cells sorted from blood, obtained at week 0. The origin of the receptors is a human donor with alopecia areata.

This chain connects TRBV29-1 to TRBJ2-3; D uncertain. Trimming pared 6 bases from V and 6 bases from J, leaving 7 bases between. The CDR3 is 10 amino acids. Germline values: CDR1 SQVTM, CDR2 ANQGSEA. In nucleotides, the CDR3 is TGCAGCGTCGAGTATGATACGCAGTATTTT. Protein: CSVEYDTQYF.

The CDR3 reads CANTAGTGELFF. The CDR3 DNA sequence: TGTGCCAACACCGCAGGCACCGGGGAGCTGTTTTTT. The chain has TRBV2 and TRBJ2-2; D unresolved. This CDR3 comprises 12 residues. Trimming left V 10 bases short and J 4 bases short, with 10 bases between. Germline values: CDR1 SNHLY, CDR2 FYNNEI.

V and J are TRBV7-3 and TRBJ2-7; D tentatively reads TRBD1 or TRBD2 (5 bases each). With 1 base removed from V and 3 bases from J, the gap between germline ends came to 13 bases. In germline, CDR1 is SGHTA, CDR2 FQGTGA. The CDR3 sequence is 15 residues long. This chain's CDR3 is CASSLMGERVYEQYF. The CDR3 DNA sequence: TGTGCCAGCAGCTTAATGGGGGAGAGGGTCTACGAGCAGTACTTC.

This chain connects TRBV27 to TRBJ2-1, with 9 bases identical to TRBD2. The V and J ends lost 2 bases and 9 bases, in that order; junction bases with no gene match: 5. The CDR3 totals 14 residues. Looked up from germline, CDR1 is MNHEY and CDR2 is SMNVEV (reference sequence). The CDR3 here is CASSLAGGPGEQFF. The CDR3, as DNA: TGTGCCAGCAGTTTAGCGGGAGGGCCTGGTGAGCAGTTCTTC.

This clone was seen once. The chain combines TRBV7-9 with TRBJ2-1; possible D gene TRBD1, 6 bases. The CDR3 sequence is 15 residues long. The V gene lost 5 bases and the J gene lost 5 bases, with 16 bases spanning the gap. From germline, CDR1 is SEHNR and CDR2 FQNEAQ (reference sequence). In nucleotides, the CDR3 is TGTGCCAGCAGCCCATGGGACACTTCTAACAATGAGCAGTTCTTC. Translating gives CASSPWDTSNNEQFF.

This chain connects TRBV9 to TRBJ2-1, with 10 bases aligning to TRBD1. V lost 0 bases and J lost 9; bases outside the gene matches: 9. Germline assignment: CDR1 SGDLS and CDR2 YYNGEE. CDR3 length equals 16 residues. The CDR3 here is CASSVDLWDRGAEQFF. CDR3 sequence (DNA): TGTGCCAGCAGCGTAGATTTATGGGACAGGGGTGCTGAGCAGTTCTTC.

In this sample, this clone turned up once. This sequence joins TRBV5-6 and TRBJ2-5; 8 bases fit TRBD2. Germline V lookup: CDR1 SGHDT, CDR2 YYEEEE. The CDR3 sequence is 15 residues long. Trimming cost V 4 bases and J 5 bases; bases outside gene matches: 10. This CDR3 is CASSDMTSVGETQYF. The CDR3 DNA reads as TGTGCCAGCAGCGATATGACTAGCGTGGGTGAGACCCAGTACTTC. The entire variable domain, with the rest obtained from reference TRBV5-6 and TRBJ2-5, is as follows: DAGVTQSPTHLIKTRGQQVTLRCSPKSGHDTVSWYQQALGQGPQFIFQYYEEEERQRGNFPDRFSGHQFPNYSSELNVNALLLGDSALYLCASSDMTSVGETQYFGPGTRLLVL.

The V and J genes are TRBV2 and TRBJ1-6; D gene ambiguous. The CDR3 extends over 18 amino acids. The germline V gene has CDR1 SNHLY and CDR2 FYNNEI. The V end lost 8 bases, the J end lost 2 bases, and 22 bases lay between the germline ends. The CDR3 protein is CASSTSPSAGAYNSPLHF. The DNA for the CDR3 is TGTGCCAGCTCCACCTCTCCGTCGGCTGGGGCCTATAATTCACCCCTCCACTTT.

A note on this clone: This sample includes further DNA sequences coding for the same CDR3. V is TRBV14 and J is TRBJ2-1; no reliable D call. The ends were cut back, 4 bases at V and 1 base at J, with 5 bases in the middle. Germline V lookup: CDR1 SGHDN, CDR2 FVKESK. The CDR3 is 13 amino acids. The CDR3 sequence is CASSPPSYNEQFF. CDR3 nucleotide sequence: TGTGCCAGCAGCCCTCCTTCCTACAATGAGCAGTTCTTC.